A single T cell receptor (beta chain) is shown here with its context. The data stem from a study of sequential checkpoint blockade in melanoma. As for the study in general: Arm A got nivolumab then ipilimumab; arm B the reverse, 1:1.

CDR1 and CDR2 (germline): SEHNR, FQNEAQ (reference sequence). The V gene lost 0 bases and the J gene lost 2 bases, with 10 bases spanning the gap. CDR3 size: 15 residues. Treatment given: randomized to nivolumab then ipilimumab (arm A) or the reverse (arm B). Patients had received no earlier DNA-damaging chemotherapy. Live CD3+CD8+ CD19− CD56− cells were sorted from PBMCs. Profiled with immunoSEQ multiplex PCR; TCRdb holds only in-frame clones, not every one. The sample gives approximately 20,000 clones, over 60% of which show up once; about 20% is in the top ten. This chain links TRBV7-9 with TRBJ2-5, with TRBD1 as a possible D gene (6 bases). The clonotype comes from a human donor with melanoma. The source was CD8+ T cells sorted from blood (inferred from file names), collected from a patient given nivolumab and ipilimumab in sequence. CDR3 in DNA: TGTGCCAGCAGCTTAGCGTTCCAGGGGCAAGAGACCCAGTACTTC. Encoded protein: CASSLAFQGQETQYF.